This T cell receptor (beta chain) was sequenced in a study of cytomegalovirus exposure and HLA in healthy donors. Study-level points and caveats: Later analysis found that TCR beta chains associated with HLA were more clonally expanded than other, equally common chains. Prediction of most subjects' HLA-A and HLA-B alleles by TCR beta sequences was reportedly accurate.

The length of the CDR3 is 18 residues. Germline lookup yields CDR1 LNHNV and CDR2 YYDKDF (reference sequence). The junction had 17 bases not matched to a gene; V was cut back by 5 bases and J by 5 bases. PCR primers comprised 60 Vbeta and 13 Jbeta primers. Measured with immunoSEQ multiplex PCR; TCRdb has only the in-frame clones, and not every one. This sample's table reports 110,000 to 150,000 clones. In regard to this clone: Its specificity is unknown.

J is TRBJ2-1 and V is TRBV15; 8 bases match TRBD2. The sequence came from a male donor in good health and CMV-seronegative. Sequencing was performed on PBMCs. The CDR3 DNA sequence: TGTGCCACCAGCGGAAGTAGACTCCTAGCGGGCTTAGACAATGAGCAGTTCTTC. It encodes CATSGSRLLAGLDNEQFF.